Presented here are 26 T cell receptor beta chains from one specimen sequenced in a study of cytomegalovirus exposure and HLA in healthy donors (dated by TCRdb to about 2017). The library relied on the immunoSEQ multiplex PCR assay. For the multiplex PCR, a mixture combining 60 forward primers for TCR Vbeta segments and 13 reverse primers for TCR Jbeta segments was used. TCRdb stores this immuneACCESS table with in-frame sequences only. Part of the clones is absent; in the studies checked, under half of the shortfall reflects unresolved V genes, and no reason is known for the rest. A total of over 150,000 clones appear in this sample, more than 70% of them only once. Under 0.4% of the sample is in the top ten clones. Sample: PBMCs. The receptors come from a boy younger than 10 in good health and CMV-seronegative.

The chain couples TRBV28 to TRBJ2-7; TRBD2 might be the D (6 bases). The CDR3 consists of 15 residues. CDR1 MDHEN and CDR2 SYDVKM come from the germline V gene. V was cut by 6 bases and J by 2 bases, with 17 bases left in between. The CDR3, as DNA: TGTGCCAGCAGCTACTTTGGCGGGGATACCTACGAGCAGTACTTC. Amino acids: CASSYFGGDTYEQYF.

The chain carries TRBV6-5 and TRBJ2-5, with TRBD1 identical over 7 bases. In germline, CDR1 is MNHEY, CDR2 SVGAGI. The V and J ends lost 1 base and 2 bases, in that order; junction bases with no gene match: 1. The CDR3 consists of 14 residues. CDR3 DNA sequence: TGTGCCAGCAGTTACTTGGACAGGCAAGAGACCCAGTACTTC. This gives the protein CASSYLDRQETQYF.

This clone appeared a single time. The chain uses TRBV7-9 and TRBJ2-7; the match to TRBD2 covers 9 bases. J lost 2 bases, V lost 5 bases, and 10 bases had no gene match. The CDR3 is 16 amino acids. CDR1 is SEHNR and CDR2 is FQNEAQ in the germline V gene (reference sequence). The CDR3 bases are TGTGCCAGCAGCCCAAATATCGGCGGGAGGGCCTACGAGCAGTACTTC. This gives the protein CASSPNIGGRAYEQYF.

This chain connects TRBV7-9 to TRBJ2-7; TRBD2 is a possible D gene (5 bases). The CDR3 is 16 residues long. The V and J ends lost 0 bases and 0 bases respectively, with 12 bases between them. Germline V gene lookup returns CDR1 SEHNR and CDR2 FQNEAQ (reference sequence). The CDR3 sequence: CASSLAIGMISYEQYF. DNA for the CDR3: TGTGCCAGCAGCTTAGCGATCGGGATGATCTCCTACGAGCAGTACTTC.

The chain joins TRBV29-1 to TRBJ2-7; 7 nucleotides match TRBD2. Germline trimming cut 8 bases from V and 7 bases from J; bases unmatched to any gene: 11. The CDR3 sequence is 12 residues long. CDR1 and CDR2 from the germline V gene are SQVTM and ANQGSEA. The CDR3 region is CSPTGGFREQYF. For the CDR3, the DNA is TGCAGCCCCACCGGGGGGTTTAGGGAGCAGTACTTC.

This CDR3 is CASSPDRGPGYGYTF. CDR3 nucleotides: TGTGCCAGCAGCCCAGACAGGGGCCCGGGCTATGGCTACACCTTC. The J gene is TRBJ1-2, the V gene TRBV5-5; TRBD1 aligns across 8 bases. CDR1 is SGHKS and CDR2 is YYEKEE in the germline V gene (reference sequence). CDR3 length: 15 residues. With 4 bases clipped from V and 4 bases from J, the junction kept 9 bases outside the gene matches.

This sequence joins TRBV5-1 and TRBJ2-7; 12 positions match TRBD2. After removal of 4 bases from V and 5 bases from J, the junction contained 13 bases not matched to a gene. This CDR3 spans 17 amino acids. Germline values: CDR1 SGHRS, CDR2 YFSETQ. Written as DNA, the CDR3 is TGCGCCAGCAGCCATAATTTAGGACTAGCGGGGCGGGACGAGCAGTACTTC. This translates into CASSHNLGLAGRDEQYF.

A single count supports this clone. This chain connects TRBV10-3 to TRBJ2-7; 8 positions agree with TRBD2. The germline CDR1 and CDR2 sequences are ENHRY and SYGVKD. With V trimmed by 6 bases and J by 0 bases, 10 bases remained unmatched. The CDR3 is 16 amino acids. CDR3 sequence reads: CAIRGKGSGSSYEQYF. In nucleotides, the CDR3 is TGTGCCATCAGGGGGAAAGGGAGCGGGAGCTCCTACGAGCAGTACTTC.

This clone was detected a few times. The V and J genes are TRBV2 and TRBJ2-7; 7 bases agree with TRBD2. This CDR3 spans 13 amino acids. Germline loops: CDR1 SNHLY, CDR2 FYNNEI. V was pared by 8 bases and J by 2 bases, with 6 bases of the junction left unmatched. CDR3 loop: CASGRTRTYEQYF. In DNA form, the CDR3 reads TGTGCCAGCGGTAGGACTAGAACCTACGAGCAGTACTTC.

Only one count was recorded for this clone. This sequence joins TRBV9 and TRBJ2-6, with 9 bases matching TRBD1. The J segment lost 3 bases and the V segment lost 4 bases, leaving 11 bases of the junction unmatched. Germline V gene lookup returns CDR1 SGDLS and CDR2 YYNGEE. The CDR3 contains 18 residues. CDR3 nucleotide sequence: TGTGCCAGCAGCACCGGGACAGGGCCTATTGGTGGGGCCAACGTCCTGACTTTC. It specifies CASSTGTGPIGGANVLTF. The whole variable domain, remainder taken from reference TRBV9 and TRBJ2-6, is DSGVTQTPKHLITATGQRVTLRCSPRSGDLSVYWYQQSLDQGLQFLIQYYNGEERAKGNILERFSAQQFPDLHSELNLSSLELGDSALYFCASSTGTGPIGGANVLTFGAGSRLTVL.

The chain uses TRBV19 and TRBJ1-4; tentatively, D is TRBD1 (5 bases). There are 15 residues in the CDR3. Trimming took 3 bases from V and 4 from J, leaving 12 bases between them. Germline CDR1 reads LNHDA; CDR2 reads SQIVND (reference sequence). CDR3 nucleotide sequence: TGTGCCAGTAGTATGACAGTCCGACTTAATGAAAAACTGTTTTTT. Translated: CASSMTVRLNEKLFF.

The rearrangement links TRBV27 to TRBJ1-2; D might be TRBD1 (5 bases). The germline V gene has CDR1 MNHEY and CDR2 SMNVEV (reference sequence). Trimming took off 1 base at V and 4 bases at J, with 13 bases between the two ends. The CDR3 extends over 15 amino acids. CDR3 nucleotide sequence: TGTGCCAGCAGTTTATTCCAGGGTGTAGCCTATGGCTACACCTTC. Its translation: CASSLFQGVAYGYTF.

The rearrangement uses TRBV18 and TRBJ2-4; tentatively, D is TRBD1 (6 bases). The V gene lost 1 base and the J gene lost 2 bases, with 15 bases spanning the gap. Germline V gene lookup returns CDR1 KGHSH and CDR2 LQKENI. The CDR3 runs to 17 residues. The CDR3 here is CASSPLAGAATKNIQYF. CDR3 DNA sequence: TGTGCCAGCTCACCACTGGCAGGGGCAGCGACCAAAAACATTCAGTACTTC.

V is TRBV28 and J is TRBJ2-7, with D possibly matching TRBD2 (7 bases). Trimming took 1 base from V and 0 from J, leaving 13 bases between them. The CDR3 has 16 amino acids. From germline, CDR1 is MDHEN and CDR2 SYDVKM. The CDR3 DNA sequence: TGTGCCAGCAGTTTATTGTCGGGGGGCGGCTCCTACGAGCAGTACTTC. Translated, it gives CASSLLSGGGSYEQYF.

The gene calls are TRBV18 and TRBJ1-1; a weak D match, TRBD1 (5 bases). In germline, CDR1 is KGHSH, CDR2 LQKENI. V was pared by 0 bases and J by 5 bases, with 10 bases between. The CDR3 is 14 amino acids. The CDR3 loop is CASSPPGGWTEAFF. The CDR3 DNA reads as TGTGCCAGCTCACCACCGGGGGGGTGGACTGAAGCTTTCTTT.

The chain has TRBV6-6 and TRBJ2-3, with unresolved D. Germline V gives CDR1 MNHNY, CDR2 SVGAGI (reference sequence). The CDR3 loop spans 16 amino acids. V shed 0 bases and J shed 4 bases, with 14 bases lying between them. The CDR3 coding sequence is TGTGCCAGCAGTTACTCGACACTGATAAAGGCAGATACGCAGTATTTT. Residues: CASSYSTLIKADTQYF.

The chain couples TRBV30 to TRBJ1-2, with a tentative D call TRBD1 (5 bases). The CDR3 contains 18 residues. CDR1 GTSNPN and CDR2 SVGIG come from the germline V gene (reference sequence). Trimming cost V 2 bases and J 4 bases, with 26 bases left between them. CDR3 DNA sequence: TGTGCCTGGAGTAGTAATCTAGCAGGTTTCGGGGGAAGCTATGGCTACACCTTC. Encoded protein: CAWSSNLAGFGGSYGYTF.

This clone showed up just once. The chain recombines TRBV18 with TRBJ2-7; 7 bases match TRBD1. CDR3 length: 15 amino acids. In germline, CDR1 is KGHSH, CDR2 LQKENI. V was clipped by 5 bases and J by 6 bases; unmatched bases: 13. DNA of the CDR3: TGTGCCAGCTCAACGGAGGACAGGCCTTGGTCCGAGCAGTACTTC. As protein: CASSTEDRPWSEQYF.

This chain connects TRBV25-1 to TRBJ1-1; unclear D gene. The CDR3 is made up of 16 amino acids. Germline V gene lookup returns CDR1 MGHDK and CDR2 SYGVNS. Trimming took off 0 bases at V and 1 base at J, with 12 bases between the two ends. CDR3 sequence reads: CASSEYPGGENTEAFF. The CDR3 DNA reads TGTGCCAGCAGTGAATACCCCGGAGGTGAGAACACTGAAGCTTTCTTT.

The rearrangement joins TRBV6-1 to TRBJ2-2, with D perhaps TRBD2 (6 bases). There are 15 residues in the CDR3. V was trimmed by 3 bases and J by 4 bases, leaving 12 bases between them. In germline, CDR1 is MNHNS, CDR2 SASEGT. DNA for the CDR3: TGTGCCAGCAGTGACGGGGTGGGGGGCACCGGGGAGCTGTTTTTT. It yields the protein CASSDGVGGTGELFF.

The V call is TRBV5-1, the J call TRBJ2-1; 8 positions match TRBD1. CDR3 size: 16 residues. J gave up 5 bases and V 4 bases, and 11 bases lay outside the gene matches. The V gene's germline CDR1 is SGHRS and CDR2 YFSETQ. The CDR3 here is CASSLLGQGVDNEQFF. The CDR3 region has the DNA TGCGCCAGCAGCCTTCTAGGACAGGGAGTGGACAATGAGCAGTTCTTC.

J is TRBJ2-5 and V is TRBV7-6, with 8 bases that match TRBD1. The DNA matches TRBJ2-7 better at its end, which makes the J call doubtful. The germline V gene has CDR1 SGHVS and CDR2 FNYEAQ. The CDR3 consists of 15 residues. CDR3 in amino acids: CASSLAGQGAYEQYF. CDR3 nucleotides: TGTGCCAGCAGCTTAGCCGGACAGGGAGCCTACGAGCAGTACTTC.

J is TRBJ1-5 and V is TRBV28; 7 nucleotides align to TRBD1. V trimming: 6 bases; J trimming: 5 bases; junction bases outside the gene matches: 10. The germline V gene encodes CDR1 MDHEN and CDR2 SYDVKM. The length of the CDR3 is 15 residues. The chain's CDR3 is CASRESTGLHQPQHF. CDR3 bases: TGTGCCAGCAGGGAATCGACAGGGTTACATCAGCCCCAGCATTTT.

The genes are TRBV30 and TRBJ1-1; a weak D match, TRBD1 (5 bases). V lost 3 bases to trimming and J lost 0 bases, with 29 bases between them. The length of the CDR3 is 20 residues. Germline loops: CDR1 GTSNPN, CDR2 SVGIG (reference sequence). CDR3: CAWRTTGRGSRVVMNTEAFF. Here the CDR3 DNA reads TGTGCCTGGAGGACAACAGGAAGAGGATCACGGGTCGTAATGAACACTGAAGCTTTCTTT.

Only one count was recorded for this clone. The V and J genes are TRBV2 and TRBJ2-7; 10 positions agree with TRBD2. The CDR3 length is 17 residues. Per the germline V gene, CDR1 is SNHLY and CDR2 is FYNNEI. V shed 3 bases, J shed 0 bases, and the junction held 8 bases outside the gene matches. CDR3 region: CASSDSRGTSASYEQYF. In DNA form, the CDR3 reads TGTGCCAGCAGTGATAGTCGGGGGACTAGCGCCTCCTACGAGCAGTACTTC.

The chain links TRBV5-4 to TRBJ1-1; TRBD1 matches at 10 bases. This CDR3 has 16 amino acids. Trimming took 2 bases from V and 1 from J; bases not matched to a gene: 5. Germline assignment: CDR1 SGHNT and CDR2 YYREEE (reference sequence). CDR3 bases: TGTGCCAGCAGCTTCTCCCGGGACAGGGGGAACACTGAAGCTTTCTTT. Residues: CASSFSRDRGNTEAFF.